These 21 T cell receptor beta chains were all obtained from the same sample, sequenced in a study of blood T cell repertoires in COVID-19. Profiling relied on immunoSEQ multiplex PCR, and the TCRdb table lists in-frame clones only, not all of them. Found here are about 190,000 clones, approximately 73% of them singletons; the top ten hold 17%. The sequenced sample was PBMCs or T cells enriched from blood (not recorded which). The origin of the receptors is a woman in her forties or fifties with acute COVID-19.

J is TRBJ1-4 and V is TRBV12-3 or TRBV12-4; unclear D gene. Trimming took 4 bases from V and 2 from J, leaving 5 bases between them. The CDR3 loop spans 13 amino acids. The CDR3 DNA reads as TGTGCCAGCAGTTCACAGACTAATGAAAAACTGTTTTTT. It is translated as CASSSQTNEKLFF.

The chain uses TRBV4-3 and TRBJ1-5, with a tentative D call TRBD1 (6 bases). The CDR3 covers 13 residues. Germline assignment: CDR1 LGHNA and CDR2 YSLEER. With 4 bases removed from V and 6 bases from J, the gap between germline ends came to 10 bases. For the CDR3, the DNA is TGCGCCAGCAGCCCAGGGGAAGGTCAGCCCCAGCATTTT. Encoded protein: CASSPGEGQPQHF.

This clone was picked up many times. This chain uses TRBV5-1 with TRBJ2-5; 9 bases match TRBD2. Germline lookup yields CDR1 SGHRS and CDR2 YFSETQ. The V segment lost 0 bases and the J segment 2 bases; nucleotides outside the gene matches: 8. The CDR3 spans 17 residues. CDR3 region: CASSLAGVSGGQETQYF. The CDR3 coding sequence is TGCGCCAGCAGCTTGGCCGGCGTTAGCGGGGGTCAAGAGACCCAGTACTTC.

The chain joins TRBV6-6 to TRBJ2-7; 8 bases map to TRBD1. The CDR3 loop spans 14 amino acids. V shed 6 bases, J shed 0 bases, and the junction held 4 bases outside the gene matches. Germline V gene sequence: CDR1 MNHNY, CDR2 SVGAGI (reference sequence). CDR3 region: CASSRGTGSYEQYV. DNA for the CDR3: TGTGCCAGCAGCCGCGGGACAGGCTCCTACGAGCAGTACGTC.

The chain is built from TRBV27 and TRBJ1-2; TRBD1 matches 7 bases. With 5 bases clipped from V and 1 base from J, the junction kept 7 bases outside the gene matches. Germline V gives CDR1 MNHEY, CDR2 SMNVEV (reference sequence). CDR3 size: 15 residues. The CDR3 is CASSPQAGGNYGYTF. Here the CDR3 DNA reads TGTGCCAGCAGTCCCCAGGCAGGGGGTAACTATGGCTACACCTTC.

The chain employs TRBV3-1 (or the pseudogene TRBV3-2) and TRBJ1-5; tentatively, D is TRBD1 (6 bases). CDR3 length equals 15 residues. V lost 2 bases to trimming and J lost 4 bases, with 12 bases between them. Germline values: CDR1 LGHDT, CDR2 YNNKEL (reference sequence). CDR3 in DNA: TGTGCCAGCAGCCAAAATACAGGGTCGAATCAGCCCCAGCATTTT. Translated: CASSQNTGSNQPQHF.

This chain connects TRBV28 to TRBJ2-5, with 11 bases identical to TRBD2. The CDR3 length is 17 residues. Germline-derived CDR1 and CDR2 are MDHEN and SYDVKM. V gave up 5 bases and J gave up 3 bases; unmatched junction bases: 11. DNA for the CDR3: TGTGCCAGCAGTCGCCAGATAGCGGGGGGGTTCAAAGAGACCCAGTACTTC. It is translated as CASSRQIAGGFKETQYF.

V usage is TRBV2 and J usage is TRBJ2-5; perhaps TRBD1 as D (6 bases). Looked up from germline, CDR1 is SNHLY and CDR2 is FYNNEI. With 6 bases removed from V and 5 bases from J, the gap between germline ends came to 19 bases. The CDR3 is 15 residues long. The CDR3 nucleotides are TGTGCCAGCAGGGATAGGACAGAGCAGCGGGAGACCCAGTACTTC. This encodes CASRDRTEQRETQYF.

The J gene is TRBJ1-2, the V gene TRBV7-8, with 8 nucleotides matching TRBD1. This CDR3 has 13 residues. Germline CDR1 is SGHVS and CDR2 is FQNEAQ. Losses at the gene ends were 4 bases for V and 8 bases for J; bases not matched to a gene: 6. The CDR3 coding sequence is TGTGCCAGCAGCTACACAGGGGGTGAAGGCTACACCTTC. Its translation is CASSYTGGEGYTF. The full variable domain, its missing parts supplied by reference TRBV7-8 and TRBJ1-2, is GAGVSQSPRYKVAKRGQDVALRCDPISGHVSLFWYQQALGQGPEFLTYFQNEAQLDKSGLPSDRFFAERPEGSVSTLKIQRTQQEDSAVYLCASSYTGGEGYTFGSGTRLTVV.

J is TRBJ2-7 and V is TRBV7-2, with 8 nucleotides matching TRBD2. The J segment lost 2 bases and the V segment lost 3 bases, leaving 3 bases of the junction unmatched. The CDR3 has 14 residues. CDR1 and CDR2 (germline): SGHTA, FQGNSA. CDR3 region: CASSFSGGTYEQYV. Here the CDR3 DNA reads TGTGCCAGCAGCTTTTCGGGGGGGACCTACGAGCAGTACGTC.

The CDR3 DNA sequence: TGTGCCAGCAGTTTATCTCGGACAGGGGGCGAAGGCTACACCTTC. Its translation is CASSLSRTGGEGYTF. The chain links TRBV27 to TRBJ1-2, with TRBD1 identical over 11 bases. Losses at the gene ends were 0 bases for V and 8 bases for J; bases not matched to a gene: 5. The CDR3 runs to 15 residues. Germline CDR1 and CDR2: MNHEY and SMNVEV (reference sequence).

Here the CDR3 reads CASSNGVYGYTF. Here the CDR3 DNA reads TGTGCCAGCAGTAACGGGGTCTATGGCTACACCTTC. The rearrangement uses TRBV6-5 and TRBJ1-2; D uncertain. Germline V lookup: CDR1 MNHEY, CDR2 SVGAGI. V was clipped by 5 bases and J by 4 bases, with 8 bases between them. This CDR3 comprises 12 residues.

This chain links TRBV13 with TRBJ2-1, with D possibly TRBD2 on 6 matching bases. The V gene's germline CDR1 is PRHDT and CDR2 FYEKMQ (reference sequence). The V and J ends lost 1 base and 6 bases respectively, with 10 bases between them. The CDR3 is made up of 14 amino acids. The CDR3 is CASSLVGDSNEQFF. CDR3 sequence (DNA): TGTGCCAGCAGCTTAGTAGGGGACTCCAATGAGCAGTTCTTC.

The rearrangement uses TRBV6-1 and TRBJ1-4; unclear D gene. V lost 1 base, J lost 8 bases, and 5 bases lay in between. Germline loops: CDR1 MNHNS, CDR2 SASEGT. The CDR3 sequence is 12 residues long. The CDR3 loop reads CASSEGGEKLFF. CDR3 bases: TGTGCCAGCAGTGAAGGAGGGGAAAAACTGTTTTTT.

The V call is TRBV21-1, the J call TRBJ2-3; the table assigns TRBD1, which was not confirmed against the DNA. TRBV21-1 is listed as a pseudogene. This CDR3 spans 17 amino acids. In DNA, the CDR3 is TGTGCCAGCAGCAATCCCAGGACAGTCGCTGGCACAGATACGCAGTATTTT. Translated: CASSNPRTVAGTDTQYF.

This clone has just a few counts. The chain uses TRBV6-2 or TRBV6-3 and TRBJ2-3; a possible D gene is TRBD1 (6 bases). Trimming left V 3 bases short and J 4 bases short, with 14 bases between. Germline lookup yields CDR1 MNHEY and CDR2 SVGEGT. The CDR3 totals 15 residues. The CDR3 reads CASSYWGPPADTQYF. The CDR3 DNA sequence: TGTGCCAGCAGTTATTGGGGGCCCCCCGCAGATACGCAGTATTTT.

Turning to this clone: Other nucleotide sequences from this sample produce the same CDR3. The chain has TRBV2 and TRBJ1-6; perhaps TRBD1 as D (5 bases). V lost 0 bases and J lost 7, with 7 bases in between. CDR3 length equals 14 residues. CDR1 and CDR2 (germline): SNHLY, FYNNEI. CDR3 sequence reads: CASSEARTNSPLHF. The DNA for the CDR3 is TGTGCCAGCAGTGAAGCGCGGACAAATTCACCCCTCCACTTT.

The CDR3 sequence: CASRVLQSGYTF. The CDR3 bases are TGTGCCAGCAGGGTCCTGCAAAGCGGCTACACCTTC. The chain is built from TRBV28 and TRBJ1-2, with D unclear. Per germline, CDR1 MDHEN and CDR2 SYDVKM. The germline V and J ends were trimmed by 6 bases and 8 bases, with 13 bases remaining between them. This CDR3 has 12 amino acids.

This clone was detected a few times. For the CDR3, the DNA is TGTGCCAGCAGCACGGGTTCTGGCTATGGCTACACCTTC. Its protein is CASSTGSGYGYTF. V and J are TRBV5-6 and TRBJ1-2; no definite D call. V gave up 4 bases and J gave up 4 bases, with 11 bases separating them. The length of the CDR3 is 13 residues. Germline values: CDR1 SGHDT, CDR2 YYEEEE.

This chain uses TRBV24-1 with TRBJ2-2; 12 positions match TRBD2. Germline assignment: CDR1 KGHDR and CDR2 SFDVKD. With 4 bases clipped from V and 4 bases from J, the junction kept 3 bases outside the gene matches. The CDR3 covers 16 residues. DNA of the CDR3: TGTGCCACCAGTGAGATGACTAGCGGGGGCACCGGGGAGCTGTTTTTT. This encodes CATSEMTSGGTGELFF.

This clone was observed at least ten times. The chain is built from TRBV24-1 and TRBJ2-5; 8 nucleotides match TRBD2. The V gene's germline CDR1 is KGHDR and CDR2 SFDVKD. CDR3 size: 15 residues. The V and J ends lost 0 bases and 2 bases, in that order; junction bases with no gene match: 1. CDR3 in amino acids: CATSDLAGGQETQYF. CDR3 in DNA: TGTGCCACCAGTGATTTGGCGGGGGGTCAAGAGACCCAGTACTTC.